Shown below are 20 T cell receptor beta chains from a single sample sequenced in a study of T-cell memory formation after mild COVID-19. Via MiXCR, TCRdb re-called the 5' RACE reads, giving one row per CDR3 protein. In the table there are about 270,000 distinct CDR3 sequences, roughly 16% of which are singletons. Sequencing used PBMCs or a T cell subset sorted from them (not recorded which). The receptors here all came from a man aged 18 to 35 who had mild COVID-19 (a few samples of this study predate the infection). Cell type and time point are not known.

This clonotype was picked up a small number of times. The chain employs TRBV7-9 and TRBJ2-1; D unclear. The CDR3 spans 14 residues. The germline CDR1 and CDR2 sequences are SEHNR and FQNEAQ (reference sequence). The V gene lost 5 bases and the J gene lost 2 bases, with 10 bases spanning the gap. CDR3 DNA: TGTGCCAGCAGCAAAATTATTCCCTACAATGAGCAGTTCTTC. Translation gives CASSKIIPYNEQFF.

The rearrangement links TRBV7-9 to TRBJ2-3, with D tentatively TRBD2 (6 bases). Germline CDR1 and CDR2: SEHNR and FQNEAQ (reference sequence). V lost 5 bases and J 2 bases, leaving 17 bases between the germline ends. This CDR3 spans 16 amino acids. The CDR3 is CASSRDFTGSTDTQYF. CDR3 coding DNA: TGTGCCAGCAGCCGGGACTTCACGGGGTCCACAGATACGCAGTATTTT.

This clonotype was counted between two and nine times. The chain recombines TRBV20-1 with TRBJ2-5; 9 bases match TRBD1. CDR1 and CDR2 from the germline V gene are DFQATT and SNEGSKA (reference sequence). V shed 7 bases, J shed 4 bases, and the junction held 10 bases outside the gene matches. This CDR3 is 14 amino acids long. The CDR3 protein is CSGGGQGRPETQYF. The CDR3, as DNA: TGCAGTGGGGGAGGACAGGGGCGACCAGAGACCCAGTACTTC.

The CDR3 is CASSQDLLDRQINEQFF. In DNA, the CDR3 is TGCGCCAGCAGCCAGGACCTCCTGGACAGGCAGATCAATGAGCAGTTCTTC. This chain joins TRBV4-3 and TRBJ2-1; 7 bases align to TRBD1. Germline V CDR1 and CDR2: LGHNA, YSLEER. The CDR3 is made up of 17 amino acids. J was trimmed by 6 bases and V by 3 bases; bases with no gene match: 14.

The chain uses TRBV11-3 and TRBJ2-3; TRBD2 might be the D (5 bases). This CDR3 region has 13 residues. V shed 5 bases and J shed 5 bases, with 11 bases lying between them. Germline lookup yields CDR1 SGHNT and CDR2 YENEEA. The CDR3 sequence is CASSQTTRDTQYF. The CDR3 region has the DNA TGTGCCAGCAGCCAGACTACCCGAGATACGCAGTATTTT.

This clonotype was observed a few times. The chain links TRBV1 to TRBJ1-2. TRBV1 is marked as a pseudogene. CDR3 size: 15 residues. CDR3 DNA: TGCACCAGCAGCCAGGACCACAGTTGGAACTATGGCTACACCTTC. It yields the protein CTSSQDHSWNYGYTF.

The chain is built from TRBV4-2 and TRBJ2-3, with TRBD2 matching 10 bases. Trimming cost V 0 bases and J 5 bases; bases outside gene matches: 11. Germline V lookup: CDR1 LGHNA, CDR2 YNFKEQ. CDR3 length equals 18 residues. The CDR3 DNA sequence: TGTGCCAGCAGCCAAGATCGGCTAGCGGGGGCTCGGGTAGATACGCAGTATTTT. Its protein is CASSQDRLAGARVDTQYF.

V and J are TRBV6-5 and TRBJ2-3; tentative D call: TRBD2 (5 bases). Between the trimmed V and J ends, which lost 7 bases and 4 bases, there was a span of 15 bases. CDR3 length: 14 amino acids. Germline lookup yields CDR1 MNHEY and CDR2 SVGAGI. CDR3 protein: CASMAGVSSDTQYF. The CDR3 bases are TGTGCCAGCATGGCGGGTGTGAGCTCAGATACGCAGTATTTT.

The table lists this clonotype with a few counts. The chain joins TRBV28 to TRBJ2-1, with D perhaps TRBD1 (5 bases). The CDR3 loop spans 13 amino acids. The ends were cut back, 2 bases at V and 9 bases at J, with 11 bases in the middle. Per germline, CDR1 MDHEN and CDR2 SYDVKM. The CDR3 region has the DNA TGTGCCAGCAGTTTAGGGGCAGTGGGTGAGCAGTTCTTC. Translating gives CASSLGAVGEQFF.

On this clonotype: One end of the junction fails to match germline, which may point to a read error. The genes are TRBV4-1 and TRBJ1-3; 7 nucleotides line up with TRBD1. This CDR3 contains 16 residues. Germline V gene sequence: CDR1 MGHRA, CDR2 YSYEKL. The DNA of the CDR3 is TGCGCCAGCAGCCAAGCACCTACAGGGGCTGATCTTAAGAGGATCTTT. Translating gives CASSQAPTGADLKRIF.

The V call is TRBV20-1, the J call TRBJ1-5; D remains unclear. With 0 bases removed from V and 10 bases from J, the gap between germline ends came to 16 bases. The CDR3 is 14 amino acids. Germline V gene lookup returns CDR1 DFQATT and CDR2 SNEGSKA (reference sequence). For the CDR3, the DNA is TGCAGTGCTAGAGATCGGCACCTTGGGAATCCCCAGCATTTT. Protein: CSARDRHLGNPQHF.

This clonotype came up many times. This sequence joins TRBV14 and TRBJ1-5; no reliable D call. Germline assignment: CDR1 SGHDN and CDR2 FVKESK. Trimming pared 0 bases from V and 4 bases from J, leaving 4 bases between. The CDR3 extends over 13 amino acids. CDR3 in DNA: TGTGCCAGCAGCCAAGATTCAAATCAGCCCCAGCATTTT. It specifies CASSQDSNQPQHF.

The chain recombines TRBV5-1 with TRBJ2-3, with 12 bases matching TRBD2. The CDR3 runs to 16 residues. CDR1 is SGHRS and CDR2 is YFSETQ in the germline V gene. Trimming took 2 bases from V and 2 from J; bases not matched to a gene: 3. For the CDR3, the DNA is TGCGCCAGCAGCTTACTAGCGGGGGGCCTCACAGATACGCAGTATTTT. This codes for CASSLLAGGLTDTQYF. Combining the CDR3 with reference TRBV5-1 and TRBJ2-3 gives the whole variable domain KAGVTQTPRYLIKTRGQQVTLSCSPISGHRSVSWYQQTPGQGLQFLFEYFSETQRNKGNFPGRFSGRQFSNSRSEMNVSTLELGDSALYLCASSLLAGGLTDTQYFGPGTRLTVL.

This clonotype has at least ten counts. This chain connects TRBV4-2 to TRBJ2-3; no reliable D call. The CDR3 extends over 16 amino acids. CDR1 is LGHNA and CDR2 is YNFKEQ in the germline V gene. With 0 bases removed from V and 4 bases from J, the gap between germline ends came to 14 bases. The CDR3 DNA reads TGTGCCAGCAGCCAAGAAGGATTTAGTACGCCAGATACGCAGTATTTT. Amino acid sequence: CASSQEGFSTPDTQYF.

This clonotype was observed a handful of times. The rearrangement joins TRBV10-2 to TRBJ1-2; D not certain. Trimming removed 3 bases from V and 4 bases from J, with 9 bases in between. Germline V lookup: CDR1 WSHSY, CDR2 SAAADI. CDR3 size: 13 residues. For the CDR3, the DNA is TGCGCCAGCAGTGATCCATTACTCTATGGCTACACCTTC. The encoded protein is CASSDPLLYGYTF.

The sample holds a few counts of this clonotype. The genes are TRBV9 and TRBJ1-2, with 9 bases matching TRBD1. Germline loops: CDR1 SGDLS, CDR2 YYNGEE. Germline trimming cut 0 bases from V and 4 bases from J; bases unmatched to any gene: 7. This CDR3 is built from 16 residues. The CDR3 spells CASSVVRTGVFYGYTF. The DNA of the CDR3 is TGTGCCAGCAGCGTAGTTAGGACAGGGGTGTTCTATGGCTACACCTTC.

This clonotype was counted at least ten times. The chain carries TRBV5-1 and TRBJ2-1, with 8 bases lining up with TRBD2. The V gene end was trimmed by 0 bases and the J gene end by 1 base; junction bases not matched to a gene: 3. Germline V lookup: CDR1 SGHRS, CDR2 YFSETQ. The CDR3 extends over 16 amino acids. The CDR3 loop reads CASSLDGGGSYNEQFF. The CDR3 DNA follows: TGCGCCAGCAGCTTGGACGGGGGGGGATCCTACAATGAGCAGTTCTTC.

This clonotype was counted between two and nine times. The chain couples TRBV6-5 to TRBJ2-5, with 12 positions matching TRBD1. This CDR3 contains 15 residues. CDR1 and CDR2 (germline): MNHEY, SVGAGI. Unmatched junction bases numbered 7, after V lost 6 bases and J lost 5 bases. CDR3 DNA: TGTGCCAGCAGACCCCGGGACAGGGGGCAGGAGACCCAGTACTTC. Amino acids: CASRPRDRGQETQYF.

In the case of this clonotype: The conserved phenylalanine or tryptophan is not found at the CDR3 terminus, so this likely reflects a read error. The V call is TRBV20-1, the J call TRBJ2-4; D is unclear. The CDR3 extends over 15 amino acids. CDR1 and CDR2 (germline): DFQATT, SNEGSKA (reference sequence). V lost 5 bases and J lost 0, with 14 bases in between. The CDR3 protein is CSAGPQATAKNIQYV. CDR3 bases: TGCAGTGCTGGGCCCCAAGCGACAGCCAAAAACATTCAGTACGTC.

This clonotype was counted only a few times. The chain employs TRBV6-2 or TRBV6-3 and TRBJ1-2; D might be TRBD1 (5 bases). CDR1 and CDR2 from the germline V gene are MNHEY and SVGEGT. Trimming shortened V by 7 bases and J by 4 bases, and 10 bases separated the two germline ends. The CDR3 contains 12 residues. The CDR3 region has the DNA TGTGCCAGCACTACAGGAGTCTATGGCTACACCTTC. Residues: CASTTGVYGYTF.